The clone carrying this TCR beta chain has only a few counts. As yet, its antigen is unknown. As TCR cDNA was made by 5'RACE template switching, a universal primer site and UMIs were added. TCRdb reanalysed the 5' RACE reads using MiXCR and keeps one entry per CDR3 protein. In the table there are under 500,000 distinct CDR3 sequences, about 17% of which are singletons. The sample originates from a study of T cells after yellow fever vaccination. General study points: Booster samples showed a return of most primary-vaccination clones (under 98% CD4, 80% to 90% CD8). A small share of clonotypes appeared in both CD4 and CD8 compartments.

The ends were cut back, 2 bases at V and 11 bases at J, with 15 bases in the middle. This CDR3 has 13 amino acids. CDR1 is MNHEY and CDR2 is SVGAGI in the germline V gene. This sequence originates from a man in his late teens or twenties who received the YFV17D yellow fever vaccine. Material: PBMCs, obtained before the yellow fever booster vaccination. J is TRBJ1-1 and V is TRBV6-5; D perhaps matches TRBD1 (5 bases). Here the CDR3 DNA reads TGTGCCAGCAGTTACGGGCAGGGAATGGTGGCTTTCTTT. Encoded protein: CASSYGQGMVAFF.